Listed below are T cell receptor beta chains from one sample, sequenced in a study of T cells in Graves' hyperthyroidism and ophthalmopathy. One entry per CDR3 protein results from TCRdb running MiXCR on the multiplex PCR reads. The profile shows over 200,000 distinct CDR3 sequences, about 16% of them singletons. The sequenced material came from blood. These receptors all stem from a man in his forties with Graves' hyperthyroidism. CDR3s include the opening cysteine and the closing phenylalanine or tryptophan. Each record gives: CDR3 protein, CDR3 DNA, D gene, clone size, J gene, V gene. D genes are given only for firm matches. Clone size is given for some rows only: seen once, a few or many times, or a class if the clone is expanded.

CDR3 protein: CSATITGTGNTGELFF
CDR3 DNA: TGCAGTGCTACCATAACCGGGACGGGGAACACCGGGGAGCTGTTTTTT
D gene: NA
clone size: many
J gene: TRBJ2-2
V gene: TRBV20-1

CDR3 protein: CSARAYGTETFF
CDR3 DNA: TGCAGTGCTAGAGCCTACGGGACTGAAACTTTCTTT
D gene: NA
clone size: NA
J gene: TRBJ1-1
V gene: TRBV20-1

CDR3 protein: CASSNPSAAGSPLHF
CDR3 DNA: TGTGCCAGCAGCAACCCCTCGGCAGCGGGATCACCCCTCCACTTT
D gene: NA
clone size: NA
J gene: TRBJ1-6
V gene: TRBV5-4

CDR3 protein: CASSGFQGAVEKLFF
CDR3 DNA: TGTGCCAGCAGCGGCTTCCAGGGGGCGGTTGAAAAACTGTTTTTT
D gene: TRBD1
clone size: NA
J gene: TRBJ1-4
V gene: TRBV9

CDR3 protein: CASSLGTIRGGIF
CDR3 DNA: TGTGCCAGCAGTTTGGGGACCATTCGGGGGGGCATCTTC
D gene: TRBD2
clone size: NA
J gene: TRBJ2-1
V gene: TRBV28

CDR3 protein: CSAPEGLETQYF
CDR3 DNA: TGCAGTGCTCCGGAGGGTTTGGAGACCCAGTACTTC
D gene: NA
clone size: many
J gene: TRBJ2-5
V gene: TRBV20-1

CDR3 protein: CNARGGGAVNYGYTF
CDR3 DNA: TGCAATGCTAGAGGGGGGGGGGCGGTGAACTATGGCTACACCTTC
D gene: NA
clone size: NA
J gene: TRBJ1-2
V gene: TRBV20-1

CDR3 protein: CASILLSQPGAEAFF
CDR3 DNA: TGTGCCAGCATCCTCCTCTCCCAACCCGGGGCTGAAGCTTTCTTT
D gene: NA
clone size: NA
J gene: TRBJ1-1
V gene: TRBV27

CDR3 protein: CASSFGTGVSDTQYF
CDR3 DNA: TGTGCCAGCAGCTTTGGCACAGGGGTTTCAGATACGCAGTATTTT
D gene: TRBD1
clone size: many
J gene: TRBJ2-3
V gene: TRBV7-2

CDR3 protein: CASSVGTGDWAVDTQYF
CDR3 DNA: TGTGCCAGCAGCGTGGGTACAGGGGATTGGGCTGTAGATACGCAGTATTTT
D gene: TRBD1
clone size: NA
J gene: TRBJ2-3
V gene: TRBV9

CDR3 protein: CASSISASYEQYF
CDR3 DNA: TGTGCCAGTAGTATCAGTGCCTCCTACGAGCAGTACTTC
D gene: NA
clone size: few
J gene: TRBJ2-7
V gene: TRBV19

CDR3 protein: CASSTRTGPNYGYTF
CDR3 DNA: TGTGCCAGCAGCACCCGGACAGGGCCTAACTATGGCTACACCTTC
D gene: TRBD1
clone size: many
J gene: TRBJ1-2
V gene: TRBV7-8

CDR3 protein: CASTEGLGLSYEQYF
CDR3 DNA: TGTGCCAGCACCGAGGGACTAGGCCTCTCCTACGAGCAGTACTTC
D gene: TRBD2
clone size: many
J gene: TRBJ2-7
V gene: TRBV12-3/TRBV12-4

CDR3 protein: CASSQEKGYYGYTF
CDR3 DNA: TGTGCCAGCAGCCAAGAAAAGGGCTACTATGGCTACACCTTC
D gene: NA
clone size: many
J gene: TRBJ1-2
V gene: TRBV3-1

CDR3 protein: CASRSPQGPGELFF
CDR3 DNA: TGTGCCAGTAGATCGCCACAGGGGCCGGGGGAACTGTTTTTT
D gene: NA
clone size: NA
J gene: TRBJ2-2
V gene: TRBV19

CDR3 protein: CASSPQGGNYNEQFF
CDR3 DNA: TGTGCCAGCAGTCCACAGGGGGGAAACTACAATGAGCAGTTCTTC
D gene: TRBD1
clone size: NA
J gene: TRBJ2-1
V gene: TRBV6-1

CDR3 protein: CASSPPSGGRGTDTQYF
CDR3 DNA: TGTGCCAGCTCACCACCGTCGGGGGGAAGAGGTACAGATACGCAGTATTTT
D gene: TRBD2
clone size: many
J gene: TRBJ2-3
V gene: TRBV18

CDR3 protein: CASSYRPPDRGFGNTIYF
CDR3 DNA: TGTGCCAGCAGCTACAGACCTCCGGACAGGGGGTTTGGAAACACCATATATTTT
D gene: TRBD1
clone size: NA
J gene: TRBJ1-3
V gene: TRBV27

CDR3 protein: CSAKLRDVGTQYF
CDR3 DNA: TGCAGTGCTAAACTACGGGACGTCGGTACCCAGTACTTC
D gene: NA
clone size: many
J gene: TRBJ2-5
V gene: TRBV20-1

CDR3 protein: CASRLAGGRETQYF
CDR3 DNA: TGTGCCAGCAGACTAGCGGGGGGCCGGGAGACCCAGTACTTC
D gene: TRBD2
clone size: few
J gene: TRBJ2-5
V gene: TRBV6-1

CDR3 protein: CASSLFNGEQFF
CDR3 DNA: TGCGCCAGCAGCTTGTTTAACGGTGAGCAGTTCTTC
D gene: NA
clone size: NA
J gene: TRBJ2-1
V gene: TRBV5-1

CDR3 protein: CASSAAGSTDTQYF
CDR3 DNA: TGTGCCAGCTCGGCCGCGGGAAGCACAGATACGCAGTATTTT
D gene: NA
clone size: many
J gene: TRBJ2-3
V gene: TRBV18

CDR3 protein: CASSQTSSSITDTQYF
CDR3 DNA: TGTGCCAGCAGCCAAACCTCGAGTTCCATCACAGATACGCAGTATTTT
D gene: NA
clone size: many
J gene: TRBJ2-3
V gene: TRBV4-2

CDR3 protein: CASSNNEGQPQHF
CDR3 DNA: TGTGCCAGCAGCAATAATGAGGGACAGCCCCAGCATTTT
D gene: NA
clone size: many
J gene: TRBJ1-5
V gene: TRBV7-2

CDR3 protein: CASSGELGRGGSNEKLFF
CDR3 DNA: TGTGCCAGCAGCGGAGAACTGGGCAGGGGCGGGTCTAATGAAAAACTGTTTTTT
D gene: NA
clone size: NA
J gene: TRBJ1-4
V gene: TRBV9

CDR3 protein: CASSEWRGNPYNEQFF
CDR3 DNA: TGTGCCAGCAGTGAATGGAGAGGGAACCCCTACAATGAGCAGTTCTTC
D gene: NA
clone size: many
J gene: TRBJ2-1
V gene: TRBV6-1

CDR3 protein: CSATRPGQGSTGELFF
CDR3 DNA: TGCAGCGCTACTAGACCGGGACAGGGCTCAACCGGGGAGCTGTTTTTT
D gene: TRBD1
clone size: few
J gene: TRBJ2-2
V gene: TRBV29-1

CDR3 protein: CASKEDFYEQYF
CDR3 DNA: TGTGCCAGTAAGGAGGACTTCTACGAGCAGTACTTC
D gene: NA
clone size: many
J gene: TRBJ2-7
V gene: TRBV19

CDR3 protein: CASSPSGGYNEQFF
CDR3 DNA: TGCGCCAGCAGCCCCTCCGGGGGGTACAATGAGCAGTTCTTC
D gene: TRBD2
clone size: few
J gene: TRBJ2-1
V gene: TRBV5-1

CDR3 protein: CASSQGQGNTGELFF
CDR3 DNA: TGTGCCAGCAGCCAGGGACAGGGAAACACCGGGGAGCTGTTTTTT
D gene: TRBD1
clone size: many
J gene: TRBJ2-2
V gene: TRBV7-2

CDR3 protein: CASSLRQGGLAGELFF
CDR3 DNA: TGTGCCAGCAGCTTGAGACAGGGGGGCTTGGCCGGGGAGCTGTTTTTT
D gene: TRBD1
clone size: NA
J gene: TRBJ2-2
V gene: TRBV5-6

CDR3 protein: CASSLAENGGYTF
CDR3 DNA: TGTGCCAGCAGTTTGGCGGAGAATGGGGGCTACACCTTC
D gene: NA
clone size: few
J gene: TRBJ1-2
V gene: TRBV12-3/TRBV12-4

CDR3 protein: CASSRQNTEAFF
CDR3 DNA: TGTGCCAGCAGTCGACAGAACACTGAAGCTTTCTTT
D gene: NA
clone size: many
J gene: TRBJ1-1
V gene: TRBV12-3/TRBV12-4

CDR3 protein: CASSLVTGTGVNTGELFF
CDR3 DNA: TGTGCCAGCAGCTTAGTAACAGGGACAGGGGTGAACACCGGGGAGCTGTTTTTT
D gene: TRBD1
clone size: many
J gene: TRBJ2-2
V gene: TRBV7-8

CDR3 protein: CASRSEGSEKLFF
CDR3 DNA: TGCGCCAGCAGATCGGAGGGGAGTGAAAAACTGTTTTTT
D gene: NA
clone size: many
J gene: TRBJ1-4
V gene: TRBV4-3

CDR3 protein: CASSQDRGAFF
CDR3 DNA: TGTGCCAGCAGCCAGGACAGGGGTGCTTTCTTT
D gene: TRBD1
clone size: many
J gene: TRBJ1-1
V gene: TRBV3-1

CDR3 protein: CASAQEGYGYTF
CDR3 DNA: TGTGCCAGCGCTCAGGAGGGCTATGGCTACACCTTC
D gene: NA
clone size: NA
J gene: TRBJ1-2
V gene: TRBV2

CDR3 protein: CASSQDVAYEQYF
CDR3 DNA: TGCGCCAGCAGCCAAGATGTAGCCTACGAGCAGTACTTC
D gene: NA
clone size: many
J gene: TRBJ2-7
V gene: TRBV4-3

CDR3 protein: CASSSTTHTGELFF
CDR3 DNA: TGTGCCAGCAGCTCGACCACCCACACCGGGGAGCTGTTTTTT
D gene: NA
clone size: NA
J gene: TRBJ2-2
V gene: TRBV7-8

CDR3 protein: CSVGEGDTEAFF
CDR3 DNA: TGCAGCGTTGGGGAGGGGGACACTGAAGCTTTCTTT
D gene: NA
clone size: many
J gene: TRBJ1-1
V gene: TRBV29-1

CDR3 protein: CASSIWQGGTEAFF
CDR3 DNA: TGTGCCAGTAGTATATGGCAGGGAGGCACTGAAGCTTTCTTT
D gene: NA
clone size: many
J gene: TRBJ1-1
V gene: TRBV19

CDR3 protein: CASSEELDRTSYEQYF
CDR3 DNA: TGTGCCAGCAGTGAAGAGTTAGACAGGACCTCCTACGAGCAGTACTTC
D gene: NA
clone size: NA
J gene: TRBJ2-7
V gene: TRBV6-1

CDR3 protein: CACNPTGRYGYTF
CDR3 DNA: TGTGCCTGCAACCCCACTGGGAGATATGGCTACACCTTC
D gene: NA
clone size: many
J gene: TRBJ1-2
V gene: TRBV30

CDR3 protein: CASSQEAGLEGETQYF
CDR3 DNA: TGCGCCAGCAGCCAAGAAGCGGGACTAGAAGGGGAGACCCAGTACTTC
D gene: TRBD2
clone size: many
J gene: TRBJ2-5
V gene: TRBV4-3

CDR3 protein: CATSEAGGPHNEQFF
CDR3 DNA: TGTGCCACCAGTGAGGCGGGGGGGCCCCACAATGAGCAGTTCTTC
D gene: TRBD2
clone size: many
J gene: TRBJ2-1
V gene: TRBV24-1

CDR3 protein: CASLTGNTEAFF
CDR3 DNA: TGTGCCAGCTTGACAGGGAACACTGAAGCTTTCTTT
D gene: NA
clone size: NA
J gene: TRBJ1-1
V gene: TRBV6-1

CDR3 protein: CAISSNRGDEQFF
CDR3 DNA: TGTGCCATCAGTTCAAACCGAGGCGATGAGCAGTTCTTC
D gene: NA
clone size: NA
J gene: TRBJ2-1
V gene: TRBV10-3

CDR3 protein: CASSPGHGRIEQFF
CDR3 DNA: TGCGCCAGCAGCCCCGGGCACGGGCGTATTGAGCAGTTCTTC
D gene: NA
clone size: NA
J gene: TRBJ2-1
V gene: TRBV4-3

CDR3 protein: CASSRTRGAGSYEQYF
CDR3 DNA: TGTGCCAGCAGCCGTACTAGGGGCGCGGGCTCCTACGAGCAGTACTTC
D gene: NA
clone size: NA
J gene: TRBJ2-7
V gene: TRBV5-4

CDR3 protein: CASSLGLGGGSTDTQYF
CDR3 DNA: TGTGCCAGCAGCTTGGGTCTGGGCGGGGGGAGCACAGATACGCAGTATTTT
D gene: TRBD2
clone size: NA
J gene: TRBJ2-3
V gene: TRBV7-9

CDR3 protein: CSAWDRGLETQYF
CDR3 DNA: TGCAGTGCTTGGGACAGGGGGCTAGAGACCCAGTACTTC
D gene: TRBD1
clone size: many
J gene: TRBJ2-5
V gene: TRBV20-1